This TCR beta chain derives from a study of blood T cell repertoires in COVID-19. Study in general: Italy, Spain and the United States were the sources of the convalescent and acute COVID-19 samples.

V was clipped by 3 bases and J by 5 bases; unmatched bases: 14. The CDR3 is 18 residues long. Germline lookup yields CDR1 MGHRA and CDR2 YSYEKL. Authors' methods: Estimates of nucleated cell counts were drawn from the amplification of reference gene primers. Using immunoSEQ multiplex PCR, the repertoire was profiled, and TCRdb retains in-frame clones only, with some absent. From that table come the V and J calls and clone size; the DNA was used to work out D and trimming. Here the sample spans about 100,000 clones, more than 90% being singletons. This sequence was found in a man in his late teens or twenties with acute or convalescent COVID-19. What was sequenced was peripheral blood. The chain combines TRBV4-1 with TRBJ2-1; 9 bases align to TRBD1. This CDR3 reads CASSQSRDRVWGHNEQFF. The DNA of the CDR3 is TGCGCCAGCAGCCAGTCCCGGGACAGGGTGTGGGGTCACAATGAGCAGTTCTTC.